Listed here are 19 T cell receptor beta chains from one sample, sequenced in a study of shared clonotypes between healthy human individuals. Sequenced by immunoSEQ multiplex PCR; TCRdb stores in-frame clones only, minus some. The sample comprises millions of clones, 95% of which are singletons, and more than 0.1% rests with the top ten. The source material was naive CD4+ T cells sorted from blood. Subset noted: CD45RA+ positively selected. All receptors derive from a young man in good health.

Remarks on this clone: This CDR3 is also generated by other DNA sequences in the sample. The chain is built from TRBV5-1 and TRBJ2-1; 10 nucleotides line up with TRBD1. Unmatched junction bases numbered 5, after V lost 4 bases and J lost 7 bases. The CDR3 sequence is 14 residues long. Germline V CDR1 and CDR2: SGHRS, YFSETQ. CDR3 loop: CASSLWTGGNEQFF. The CDR3 DNA reads TGCGCCAGCAGCCTATGGACAGGGGGAAATGAGCAGTTCTTC.

The chain has TRBV6-5 and TRBJ2-7; D ambiguous. Trimming took off 5 bases at V and 2 bases at J, with 16 bases between the two ends. The CDR3 is made up of 15 amino acids. Germline loops: CDR1 MNHEY, CDR2 SVGAGI. The CDR3 sequence: CASSRTISSPYEQYF. The CDR3 bases are TGTGCCAGCAGTCGCACCATATCAAGCCCCTACGAGCAGTACTTC.

This chain joins TRBV5-4 and TRBJ2-7; TRBD1 aligns across 10 bases. CDR3 length: 15 residues. CDR1 is SGHNT and CDR2 is YYREEE in the germline V gene (reference sequence). Trimming removed 0 bases from V and 6 bases from J; junction bases left unmatched: 6. Here the CDR3 reads CASSLVGQGESEQYF. CDR3 bases: TGTGCCAGCAGCTTGGTAGGACAGGGGGAATCCGAGCAGTACTTC.

With respect to this clone: At the DNA level, this CDR3 is encoded by other sequences in the same sample as well. This chain joins TRBV11-2 and TRBJ1-5; the D gene is possibly TRBD1 (5 bases). Trimming removed 5 bases at V and 0 bases at J, with 8 bases between. The CDR3 contains 14 residues. Germline values: CDR1 SGHAT, CDR2 FQNNGV. The CDR3 here is CASSPQGSNQPQHF. The CDR3 bases are TGTGCCAGCAGCCCTCAGGGTAGCAATCAGCCCCAGCATTTT.

The chain is built from TRBV7-2 and TRBJ2-7; 9 bases fit TRBD2. Germline V CDR1 and CDR2: SGHTA, FQGNSA. The junction had 13 bases not matched to a gene; V was cut back by 5 bases and J by 2 bases. There are 17 residues in the CDR3. The CDR3 DNA follows: TGTGCCAGCAGCCCCCATGGAGGTAGCGGGAGTCCCTACGAGCAGTACTTC. Translating it yields CASSPHGGSGSPYEQYF. Filled out from reference TRBV7-2 and TRBJ2-7, the complete variable domain reads GAGVSQSPSNKVTEKGKDVELRCDPISGHTALYWYRQSLGQGLEFLIYFQGNSAPDKSGLPSDRFSAERTGGSVSTLTIQRTQQEDSAVYLCASSPHGGSGSPYEQYFGPGTRLTVT.

The V gene is TRBV10-2, the J gene TRBJ1-2; no reliable D call. The CDR3 sequence is 13 residues long. The V and J ends lost 6 bases and 4 bases respectively, with 12 bases between them. Germline V gives CDR1 WSHSY, CDR2 SAAADI. CDR3 DNA sequence: TGCGCCAGCAGCAGGAACGAGGGCTATGGCTACACCTTC. Translating gives CASSRNEGYGYTF.

The rearrangement links TRBV2 to TRBJ1-5; TRBD1 aligns across 7 bases. The CDR3 length is 14 residues. The germline V gene encodes CDR1 SNHLY and CDR2 FYNNEI. Trimming removed 5 bases from V and 2 bases from J; junction bases left unmatched: 3. This CDR3 reads CASSSGTGNQPQHF. The CDR3 bases are TGTGCCAGCAGTTCAGGGACAGGCAATCAGCCCCAGCATTTT.

The V and J genes are TRBV7-9 and TRBJ2-5; no clear D. V lost 1 base and J 5 bases, leaving 11 bases between the germline ends. CDR1 is SEHNR and CDR2 is FQNEAQ in the germline V gene (reference sequence). The CDR3 contains 14 residues. CDR3 sequence: CASSLGLGAETQYF. The CDR3 nucleotides are TGTGCCAGCAGCTTAGGGTTGGGTGCCGAGACCCAGTACTTC.

This clone was recorded once. Other DNA sequences in the same sample also yield this CDR3. This chain connects TRBV6-5 to TRBJ1-2, with a tentative D call TRBD1 (5 bases). Trimming pared 7 bases from V and 1 base from J, leaving 10 bases between. The CDR3 covers 13 residues. From germline, CDR1 is MNHEY and CDR2 SVGAGI. DNA of the CDR3: TGTGCCAGCACCCGGGGGGGTAACTATGGCTACACCTTC. This codes for CASTRGGNYGYTF.

The J gene is TRBJ2-7, the V gene TRBV28; weak D call: TRBD1 (5 bases). V was clipped by 2 bases and J by 4 bases, with 21 bases between them. Per the germline V gene, CDR1 is MDHEN and CDR2 is SYDVKM. CDR3 length equals 17 residues. The CDR3 is CASSLHSIGDLRYEQYF. The CDR3 DNA follows: TGTGCCAGCAGTTTACACAGTATAGGGGATTTGCGGTACGAGCAGTACTTC.

The V gene is TRBV30, the J gene TRBJ1-5, with no clear D. The V and J ends lost 5 bases and 6 bases respectively, with 14 bases between them. The CDR3 covers 13 residues. Germline V CDR1 and CDR2: GTSNPN, SVGIG (reference sequence). The DNA for the CDR3 is TGTGCCTGGCACGGCGGGGTTGGTCAGCCCCAGCATTTT. Protein sequence: CAWHGGVGQPQHF.

The V gene is TRBV7-6, the J gene TRBJ1-6; D may be TRBD1 (6 bases). The CDR3 is 16 amino acids. Looked up from germline, CDR1 is SGHVS and CDR2 is FNYEAQ. The V and J ends lost 5 bases and 5 bases respectively, with 16 bases between them. CDR3 residues: CASSPVGGQDNSPLHF. The CDR3 DNA follows: TGTGCCAGCAGCCCCGTAGGGGGGCAGGATAATTCACCCCTCCACTTT.

This chain links TRBV11-3 with TRBJ2-2, with D perhaps TRBD2 (5 bases). Deletions cut 1 base from V and 7 bases from J, with 13 bases between. Per the germline V gene, CDR1 is SGHNT and CDR2 is YENEEA. This CDR3 comprises 15 residues. The CDR3: CASSLGTIGDGELFF. CDR3 DNA sequence: TGTGCCAGCAGCTTAGGAACAATCGGGGACGGGGAGCTGTTTTTT.

DNA of the CDR3: TGTGCCAGCAGCTCCCGGGGAATTGGACTAGCGGGAGTATCAGATACGCAGTATTTT. This sequence encodes CASSSRGIGLAGVSDTQYF. The V and J genes are TRBV7-2 and TRBJ2-3, with 13 bases matching TRBD2. The CDR3 runs 19 residues. The germline gives CDR1 SGHTA, CDR2 FQGNSA. V was clipped by 4 bases and J by 4 bases; unmatched bases: 14.

The rearrangement uses TRBV13 and TRBJ1-6, with 10 bases that match TRBD1. Germline CDR1 reads PRHDT; CDR2 reads FYEKMQ (reference sequence). The CDR3 extends over 17 amino acids. The J segment lost 7 bases and the V segment lost 1 base, leaving 7 bases of the junction unmatched. The CDR3 DNA reads TGTGCCAGCAGCTTAGTGGGACAGGGGCTTCAGAATTCACCCCTCCACTTT. Amino acids: CASSLVGQGLQNSPLHF.

This chain uses TRBV5-1 with TRBJ2-2; D is ambiguous. Germline V gives CDR1 SGHRS, CDR2 YFSETQ. The V gene lost 5 bases and the J gene lost 1 base, with 0 bases spanning the gap. The CDR3 spans 11 residues. DNA for the CDR3: TGCGCCAGCAGGAACACCGGGGAGCTGTTTTTT. Its translation: CASRNTGELFF. The whole variable domain, remainder taken from reference TRBV5-1 and TRBJ2-2, is KAGVTQTPRYLIKTRGQQVTLSCSPISGHRSVSWYQQTPGQGLQFLFEYFSETQRNKGNFPGRFSGRQFSNSRSEMNVSTLELGDSALYLCASRNTGELFFGEGSRLTVL.

V is TRBV2 and J is TRBJ2-7; 7 nucleotides agree with TRBD2. The CDR3 consists of 13 residues. Trimming cost V 6 bases and J 4 bases; bases outside gene matches: 6. Per germline, CDR1 SNHLY and CDR2 FYNNEI. DNA for the CDR3: TGTGCCAGCAGCCGAGGACTAGTATACGAGCAGTACTTC. Translation gives CASSRGLVYEQYF.

In this sample, this clone turned up many times. Other DNA sequences in this sample translate to the same CDR3. The gene calls are TRBV30 and TRBJ2-7; maybe TRBD1 (6 bases). The CDR3 sequence is 14 residues long. Germline lookup yields CDR1 GTSNPN and CDR2 SVGIG (reference sequence). The ends were cut back, 0 bases at V and 2 bases at J, with 11 bases in the middle. The CDR3 loop is CAWSVWTDAYEQYF. CDR3 DNA: TGTGCCTGGAGTGTGTGGACAGATGCCTACGAGCAGTACTTC.

This chain links TRBV11-2 with TRBJ2-2, with D unclear. V lost 6 bases and J lost 5, with 7 bases in between. Germline CDR1 SGHAT, CDR2 FQNNGV. CDR3 length: 12 residues. The CDR3: CASRPDTGELFF. Written as DNA, the CDR3 is TGTGCCAGCAGGCCTGATACCGGGGAGCTGTTTTTT.